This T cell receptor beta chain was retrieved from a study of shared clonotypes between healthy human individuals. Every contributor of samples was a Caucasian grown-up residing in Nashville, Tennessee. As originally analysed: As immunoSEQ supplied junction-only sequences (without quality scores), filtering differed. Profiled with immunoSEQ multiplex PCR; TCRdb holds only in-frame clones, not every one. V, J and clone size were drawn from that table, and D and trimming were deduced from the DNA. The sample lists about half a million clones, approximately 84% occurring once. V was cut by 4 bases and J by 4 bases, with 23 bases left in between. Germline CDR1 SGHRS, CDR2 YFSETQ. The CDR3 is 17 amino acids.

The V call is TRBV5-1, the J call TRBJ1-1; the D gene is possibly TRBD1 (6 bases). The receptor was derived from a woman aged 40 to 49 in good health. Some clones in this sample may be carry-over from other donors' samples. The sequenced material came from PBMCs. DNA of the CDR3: TGCGCCAGCAGCCCCCTCCCCGGGGGGCAGAGTGGCACTGAAGCTTTCTTT. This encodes CASSPLPGGQSGTEAFF. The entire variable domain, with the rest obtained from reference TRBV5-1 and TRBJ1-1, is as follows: KAGVTQTPRYLIKTRGQQVTLSCSPISGHRSVSWYQQTPGQGLQFLFEYFSETQRNKGNFPGRFSGRQFSNSRSEMNVSTLELGDSALYLCASSPLPGGQSGTEAFFGQGTRLTVV.